This T cell receptor beta chain was sequenced in a study of blood T cell repertoires in COVID-19. The CDR3 runs to 15 residues. Between the trimmed V and J ends, which lost 3 bases and 9 bases, there was a span of 18 bases. The germline gives CDR1 LNHDA, CDR2 SQIVND (reference sequence). The assay was immunoSEQ multiplex PCR, and TCRdb's table has in-frame clones only and misses some. The sample lists some 300,000 clones; around 90% were seen once. This receptor was identified in a woman aged 40 to 50 with COVID-19, enrolled during active disease. The rearrangement uses TRBV19 and TRBJ1-5; the D is unclear. Source material: peripheral blood. The CDR3 DNA reads TGTGCCAGTAGTATCCCCCACATGGCGGAAGGGCCCCAGCATTTT. Protein product: CASSIPHMAEGPQHF.